Following are 25 T cell receptor beta chains from one sample sequenced in a study of T-cell reconstitution after alpha-beta-depleted transplantation in children. Using unique molecular identifiers, the investigators prepared the TCRbeta library. TCRdb itself ran the PCR reads through MiXCR, one entry per CDR3 protein. The data hold about 510,000 distinct CDR3 sequences, with roughly 11% observed a single time. The sequences come from PBMCs, mostly from graft donor cells, collected 180 days after TCRalphabeta/CD19-depleted stem cell transplant. These receptors originate from a female patient younger than 10 who had a stem cell transplant for aplastic anemia, so the T cells may come from the graft donor.

This clonotype was seen repeatedly, ten times or more. V and J are TRBV7-8 and TRBJ1-2, with TRBD1 as a possible D gene (5 bases). V was trimmed by 4 bases and J by 4 bases, leaving 16 bases between them. Germline CDR1 SGHVS, CDR2 FQNEAQ. The length of the CDR3 is 15 residues. The CDR3 sequence is CASSSADKAFYGYTF. For the CDR3, the DNA is TGTGCCAGCAGCTCTGCGGACAAGGCATTCTATGGCTACACCTTC.

This sequence joins TRBV12-3 or TRBV12-4 and TRBJ1-2; 10 bases match TRBD1. V dropped 2 bases and J dropped 6; count of bases not matched to a gene: 6. This CDR3 contains 15 residues. CDR3 in amino acids: CASSLPGQGKDGYTF. CDR3 nucleotides: TGTGCCAGCAGTTTACCGGGACAGGGGAAAGATGGCTACACCTTC.

This clonotype showed up many times. The J gene is TRBJ1-1, the V gene TRBV28; TRBD1 might be the D (5 bases). The V gene's germline CDR1 is MDHEN and CDR2 SYDVKM. Trimming took off 4 bases at V and 1 base at J, with 13 bases between the two ends. The CDR3 spans 15 residues. This chain's CDR3 is CASSSSGNRNTEAFF. CDR3 nucleotide sequence: TGTGCCAGCAGTTCATCAGGGAACAGGAACACTGAAGCTTTCTTT.

This clonotype has just a few counts. V is TRBV4-2 and J is TRBJ2-6; no clear D gene. CDR3 size: 14 residues. The germline V gene has CDR1 LGHNA and CDR2 YNFKEQ. The V and J ends lost 1 base and 12 bases respectively, with 13 bases between them. In DNA, the CDR3 is TGTGCCAGCAGCCAAGGTCGGACGGTCCCCGTCCTGACTTTC. Protein: CASSQGRTVPVLTF.

The chain recombines TRBV12-3 or TRBV12-4 with TRBJ2-7; perhaps D is TRBD1 or TRBD2 (5 bases each). This CDR3 comprises 16 residues. V gave up 1 base and J gave up 1 base, with 14 bases separating them. The CDR3 region is CASSLETRDPSYEQYV. Written as DNA, the CDR3 is TGTGCCAGCAGTTTAGAGACCCGGGACCCATCCTACGAGCAGTACGTC.

This clonotype has at least ten counts. CDR3 bases: TGTGCCAGCAGCTTAGTCTGGGATAGACAGGGTTGGGGTGAGCAGTTCTTC. It specifies CASSLVWDRQGWGEQFF. The chain links TRBV7-2 to TRBJ2-1, with 7 nucleotides matching TRBD1. Germline CDR1 SGHTA, CDR2 FQGNSA. The trim removed 1 base at V and 9 bases at J, leaving 15 bases unmatched. This CDR3 has 17 residues.

This clonotype has a handful of counts. This chain uses TRBV7-2 with TRBJ2-6; D is possibly TRBD1 (5 bases). This CDR3 is 17 amino acids long. Deletions cut 5 bases from V and 2 bases from J, with 16 bases between. Germline CDR1 reads SGHTA; CDR2 reads FQGNSA. CDR3 sequence reads: CASSPQPQGTGANVLTF. CDR3 DNA sequence: TGTGCCAGCAGCCCCCAACCGCAGGGTACTGGGGCCAACGTCCTGACTTTC.

The chain joins TRBV28 to TRBJ1-4; D call uncertain. Trimming pared 4 bases from V and 5 bases from J, leaving 5 bases between. The CDR3 totals 12 residues. Germline V CDR1 and CDR2: MDHEN, SYDVKM. CDR3 in DNA: TGTGCCAGCAGTTCCCTGAATGAAAAACTGTTTTTT. This gives the protein CASSSLNEKLFF.

This clonotype occurred a few times. DNA of the CDR3: TGTGCCAGCAGCAAAGAAATCGGGACAGGGTTATACGAGCAGTACTTC. Translating it yields CASSKEIGTGLYEQYF. The rearrangement uses TRBV21-1 and TRBJ2-7; the table assigns TRBD1, which was not confirmed against the DNA. TRBV21-1 is shown as a pseudogene. CDR3 length: 16 residues.

This clonotype was recorded at least ten times. The chain couples TRBV4-3 to TRBJ2-3, with a tentative D call TRBD2 (5 bases). The CDR3 length is 17 residues. In germline, CDR1 is LGHNA, CDR2 YSLEER. V gave up 0 bases and J gave up 2 bases, with 15 bases separating them. The CDR3 sequence: CASSQESTTRDTDTQYF. CDR3 bases: TGCGCCAGCAGCCAAGAATCTACAACTAGGGACACAGATACGCAGTATTTT.

This clonotype was picked up a small number of times. The rearrangement links TRBV12-3 or TRBV12-4 to TRBJ1-5; TRBD1 is a possible D gene (6 bases). The CDR3 sequence is 14 residues long. Between the trimmed V and J ends, which lost 1 base and 6 bases, there was a span of 10 bases. CDR3 region: CASSLDREGQPQHF. CDR3 sequence (DNA): TGTGCCAGCAGTTTAGACAGGGAGGGTCAGCCCCAGCATTTT.

The chain is built from TRBV20-1 and TRBJ1-1; D perhaps matches TRBD1 (5 bases). Per the germline V gene, CDR1 is DFQATT and CDR2 is SNEGSKA (reference sequence). V was shortened by 0 bases and J by 0 bases, with 17 bases between the two germline ends. CDR3 size: 17 residues. CDR3 region: CSARDGARGLLNTEAFF. The CDR3 bases are TGCAGTGCTAGAGACGGGGCTCGAGGACTCCTGAACACTGAAGCTTTCTTT.

This clonotype was counted at least ten times. The gene calls are TRBV7-8 and TRBJ2-1, with D perhaps matching TRBD1 (5 bases). The germline gives CDR1 SGHVS, CDR2 FQNEAQ. The CDR3 is 15 residues long. The V end lost 5 bases, the J end lost 6 bases, and 17 bases lay between the germline ends. CDR3 DNA sequence: TGTGCCAGCAGCATAGGGGTTTATGTAAGCAATGAGCAGTTCTTC. The encoded protein is CASSIGVYVSNEQFF.

This clonotype was counted only a few times. The J gene is TRBJ1-5, the V gene TRBV6-2 or TRBV6-3; perhaps TRBD1 as D (5 bases). The V end lost 5 bases, the J end lost 7 bases, and 15 bases lay between the germline ends. This CDR3 comprises 14 residues. Germline CDR1 MNHEY, CDR2 SVGEGT. The CDR3 protein is CASSTRGGTQPQHF. The CDR3 DNA reads as TGTGCCAGCAGTACTCGGGGAGGGACCCAGCCCCAGCATTTT.

The chain has TRBV7-2 and TRBJ1-5; D perhaps matches TRBD1 (5 bases). CDR1 and CDR2 (germline): SGHTA, FQGNSA. V lost 5 bases to trimming and J lost 5 bases, with 10 bases between them. This CDR3 region has 13 residues. The CDR3 is CASSAAGHQPQHF. In DNA, the CDR3 is TGTGCCAGCAGCGCCGCAGGGCATCAGCCCCAGCATTTT.

This clonotype has a count of ten or more. The chain links TRBV7-8 to TRBJ1-1; D is unclear. The germline gives CDR1 SGHVS, CDR2 FQNEAQ. CDR3 length: 14 amino acids. Trimming shortened V by 8 bases and J by 0 bases, and 13 bases separated the two germline ends. As DNA, the CDR3 is TGTGCCAGCGCTGACCGGGGTTTGAACACTGAAGCTTTCTTT. This gives the protein CASADRGLNTEAFF.

There are a few counts of this clonotype. The chain employs TRBV2 and TRBJ2-5; D is possibly TRBD1 (6 bases). CDR3 length: 15 amino acids. V was pared by 0 bases and J by 4 bases, with 12 bases between. Germline CDR1 is SNHLY and CDR2 is FYNNEI. CDR3 sequence (DNA): TGTGCCAGCAGTGAAGCCCCCGGACAGCGAGAGACCCAGTACTTC. Translating gives CASSEAPGQRETQYF.

This clonotype was detected a few times. The genes are TRBV20-1 and TRBJ1-2; D gene ambiguous. This CDR3 region has 12 residues. Trimming stripped 3 bases from V and 3 bases from J, with 8 bases between. The germline CDR1 and CDR2 sequences are DFQATT and SNEGSKA (reference sequence). The CDR3 here is CSASNGDYGYTF. The CDR3 DNA reads TGCAGTGCTAGTAACGGAGACTATGGCTACACCTTC.

A word on this clonotype: One base away lies a much larger clone, so this may be a sequencing read error. This is likely a read error, given that the CDR3 carries no conserved phenylalanine or tryptophan at its end. The V and J genes are TRBV10-3 and TRBJ1-1, with no clear D. V shed 2 bases and J shed 0 bases, with 10 bases lying between them. Germline-derived CDR1 and CDR2 are ENHRY and SYGVKD. This CDR3 has 15 residues. CDR3 sequence (DNA): TGTGCCATCAGTGAGCCACCCCGGATGAACACTGAAGCTTTCCTT. It encodes CAISEPPRMNTEAFL.

The chain has TRBV29-1 and TRBJ2-5; TRBD1 aligns across 7 bases. CDR1 SQVTM and CDR2 ANQGSEA come from the germline V gene. Unmatched junction bases numbered 13, after V lost 7 bases and J lost 2 bases. The CDR3 has 15 residues. CDR3 residues: CSAASPGQDQETQYF. The CDR3 DNA sequence: TGCAGCGCGGCTTCCCCCGGACAGGATCAAGAGACCCAGTACTTC.

The chain has TRBV5-1 and TRBJ1-4, with a tentative D call TRBD1 (5 bases). The CDR3 loop spans 14 amino acids. V gave up 7 bases and J gave up 7 bases, with 17 bases separating them. The germline CDR1 and CDR2 sequences are SGHRS and YFSETQ. CDR3 sequence reads: CASGTGGLGEKLFF. CDR3 nucleotides: TGCGCCAGCGGTACGGGGGGACTCGGTGAAAAACTGTTTTTT.

This clonotype was counted a few times. The chain has TRBV15 and TRBJ2-3, with TRBD1 identical over 9 bases. V trimming: 3 bases; J trimming: 2 bases; junction bases outside the gene matches: 9. The V gene's germline CDR1 is LNHNV and CDR2 YYDKDF (reference sequence). This CDR3 has 17 amino acids. The CDR3 sequence is CATSRRGGQGSTDTQYF. Written as DNA, the CDR3 is TGTGCCACCAGCAGGAGAGGGGGACAGGGTTCCACAGATACGCAGTATTTT.

This clonotype came up a few times. The J gene is TRBJ1-2, the V gene TRBV29-1, with D unresolved. V was shortened by 1 base and J by 5 bases, with 8 bases between the two germline ends. Germline-derived CDR1 and CDR2 are SQVTM and ANQGSEA. This CDR3 contains 12 residues. The CDR3 DNA is TGCAGCGTTGAAGTAGCCCATTATGGCTACACCTTC. This sequence encodes CSVEVAHYGYTF. The variable domain in full, with the rest retrieved from reference TRBV29-1 and TRBJ1-2, is SAVISQKPSRDICQRGTSLTIQCQVDSQVTMMFWYRQQPGQSLTLIATANQGSEATYESGFVIDKFPISRPNLTFSTLTVSNMSPEDSSIYLCSVEVAHYGYTFGSGTRLTVV.

The chain combines TRBV27 with TRBJ2-3, with D maybe TRBD2 (6 bases). CDR3 size: 15 residues. The V end lost 3 bases, the J end lost 6 bases, and 16 bases lay between the germline ends. The germline V gene encodes CDR1 MNHEY and CDR2 SMNVEV (reference sequence). CDR3: CASSFWRDQVDTQYF. The CDR3 DNA reads as TGTGCCAGCAGTTTTTGGCGGGACCAGGTCGATACGCAGTATTTT.

In this sample, this clonotype turned up a few times. The CDR3 bases are TGCGCCAGCAGCCAAGGCCCGCCCGGGAGTTCGGGCAATCAGCCCCAGCATTTT. This encodes CASSQGPPGSSGNQPQHF. This chain joins TRBV4-3 and TRBJ1-5; D remains ambiguous. The CDR3 length is 18 residues. Between the trimmed V and J ends, which lost 1 base and 2 bases, there was a span of 18 bases. Germline CDR1 and CDR2: LGHNA and YSLEER.